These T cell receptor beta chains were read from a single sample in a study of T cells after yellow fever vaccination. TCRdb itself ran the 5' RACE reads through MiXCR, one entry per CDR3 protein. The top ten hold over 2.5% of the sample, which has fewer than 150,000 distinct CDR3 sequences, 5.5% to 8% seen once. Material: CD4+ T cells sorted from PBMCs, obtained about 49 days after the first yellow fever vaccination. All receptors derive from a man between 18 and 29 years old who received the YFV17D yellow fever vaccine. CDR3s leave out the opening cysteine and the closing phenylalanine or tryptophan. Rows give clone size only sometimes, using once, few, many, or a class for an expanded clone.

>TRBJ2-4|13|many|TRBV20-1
SASPAGAGSNIQY
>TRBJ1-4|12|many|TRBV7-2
ASSLSWINEKLF
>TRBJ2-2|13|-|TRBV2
ASGRDRTSTGELF
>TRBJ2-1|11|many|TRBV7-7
ASSLHVLDEQF
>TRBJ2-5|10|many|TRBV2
ASSGGQETQY
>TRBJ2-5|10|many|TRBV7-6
ASSLQGETQY
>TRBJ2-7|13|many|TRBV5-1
ASGRDRGRIEEQY
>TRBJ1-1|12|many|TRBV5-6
ASSLARGWGGPF
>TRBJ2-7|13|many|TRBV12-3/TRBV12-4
ASSLEDDQVGEQY
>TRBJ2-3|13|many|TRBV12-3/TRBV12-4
ASSFVLRGTDTQY
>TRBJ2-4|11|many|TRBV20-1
SAREGTKNIQY
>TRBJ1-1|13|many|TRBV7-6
ASSSQPGTTTEAF
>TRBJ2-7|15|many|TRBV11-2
ASSLEGHRPTPDEQY
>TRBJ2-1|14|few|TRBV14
ASSHQTGTAYNEQF
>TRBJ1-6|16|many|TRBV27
ASSTSRVRSSYNSPLH
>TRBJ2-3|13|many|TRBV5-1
ASSLDVGSTDTQY
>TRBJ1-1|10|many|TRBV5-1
ASSKRGAEAF
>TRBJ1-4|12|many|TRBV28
ASSVGPVVGKLF
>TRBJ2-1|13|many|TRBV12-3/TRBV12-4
ASSFSGGAYNEQF
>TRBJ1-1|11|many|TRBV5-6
ASPGTGNTEAF
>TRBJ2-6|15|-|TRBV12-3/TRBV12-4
ASSLGAGSSGANVLT
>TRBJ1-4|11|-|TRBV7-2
ASGLQGRGELF
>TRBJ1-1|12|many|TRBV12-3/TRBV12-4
ASSLQDRGIGAF
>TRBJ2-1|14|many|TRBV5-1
ASSLDGREAYNEQF
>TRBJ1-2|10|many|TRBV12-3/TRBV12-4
ASSLMNYGYT
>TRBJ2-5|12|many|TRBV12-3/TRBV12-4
ASSPPGLEETQY
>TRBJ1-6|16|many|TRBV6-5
ASSPGGRDRGLGSPLH
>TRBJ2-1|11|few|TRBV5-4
ASMGRAYNEQF
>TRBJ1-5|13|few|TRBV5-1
ASSFSSDGNQPQH
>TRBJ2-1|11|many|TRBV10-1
ASSASQLGEQF
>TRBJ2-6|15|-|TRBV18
ASSPPGTAAGANVLT
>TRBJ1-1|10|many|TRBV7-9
ASSSQYTEAF
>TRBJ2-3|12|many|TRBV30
AWSPGVGADTQY